This TCR beta chain originates from a study of tumor and adjacent non-tumor tissue in lung cancer. The template was RNA from unsorted bulk tissue. Distant lung tissue was collected more than 3 cm away from the tumor edge. TCRbeta libraries were built with three rounds of nested PCR, modified from ARM-PCR. One entry per CDR3 protein results from TCRdb running MiXCR on the multiplex PCR reads. Here the sample spans about 90,000 distinct CDR3 sequences, around 76% being singletons. Sequencing was carried out using distant non-tumor lung tissue. This TCR derives from a woman aged 50 to 60 with non-small cell lung cancer.

As DNA, the CDR3 is TGTGCCAGCAGTAATTGGGGGACAGGGGATGAGGACACTGAAGCTTTCTTT. Encoded protein: CASSNWGTGDEDTEAFF. The chain links TRBV11-3 to TRBJ1-1, with 10 bases matching TRBD1. The CDR3 totals 17 residues. V dropped 6 bases and J dropped 3; count of bases not matched to a gene: 13. The germline V gene has CDR1 SGHNT and CDR2 YENEEA. The full variable domain, with the rest looked up from reference TRBV11-3 and TRBJ1-1, is EAGVVQSPRYKIIEKKQPVAFWCNPISGHNTLYWYLQNLGQGPELLIRYENEEAVDDSQLPKDRFSAERLKGVDSTLKIQPAELGDSAVYLCASSNWGTGDEDTEAFFGQGTRLTVV.